This record looks at one T cell receptor beta chain sequence and its context. This sample was taken from a study of cytomegalovirus exposure and HLA in healthy donors. Germline values: CDR1 MGHRA, CDR2 YSYEKL. The ends lost 2 bases at V and 8 bases at J; junction bases unmatched: 8. The CDR3 extends over 15 amino acids. Researchers ran the PCR with 60 Vbeta and 13 Jbeta primers. Clones were read by immunoSEQ multiplex PCR, and TCRdb kept only the in-frame ones, dropping some. The data show some 130,000 clones, more than 65% seen once. This TCR was recovered from a male donor in good health and CMV-seropositive. Input material: PBMCs. V and J are TRBV4-1 and TRBJ1-2, with 10 bases matching TRBD1. The CDR3 here is CASSQPRQGARGYTF. The CDR3 region has the DNA TGCGCCAGCAGCCAACCTAGACAGGGGGCGCGGGGCTACACCTTC.